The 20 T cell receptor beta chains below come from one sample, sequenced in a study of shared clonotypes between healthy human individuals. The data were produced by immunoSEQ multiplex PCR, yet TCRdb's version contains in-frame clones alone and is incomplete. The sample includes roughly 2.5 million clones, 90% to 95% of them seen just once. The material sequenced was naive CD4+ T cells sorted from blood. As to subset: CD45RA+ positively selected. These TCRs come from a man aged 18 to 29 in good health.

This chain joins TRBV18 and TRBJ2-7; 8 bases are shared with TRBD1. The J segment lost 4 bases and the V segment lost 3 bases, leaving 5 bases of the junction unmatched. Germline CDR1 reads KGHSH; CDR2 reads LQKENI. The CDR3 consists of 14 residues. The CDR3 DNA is TGTGCCAGCTCACCCGACAGGGGCGAGTACGAGCAGTACTTC. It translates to CASSPDRGEYEQYF.

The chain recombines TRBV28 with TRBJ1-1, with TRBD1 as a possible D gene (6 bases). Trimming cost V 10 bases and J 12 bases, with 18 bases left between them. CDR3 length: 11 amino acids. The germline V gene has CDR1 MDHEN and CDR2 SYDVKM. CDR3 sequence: CATREVRGTFF. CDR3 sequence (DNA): TGTGCCACCCGGGAGGTCAGGGGAACTTTCTTT.

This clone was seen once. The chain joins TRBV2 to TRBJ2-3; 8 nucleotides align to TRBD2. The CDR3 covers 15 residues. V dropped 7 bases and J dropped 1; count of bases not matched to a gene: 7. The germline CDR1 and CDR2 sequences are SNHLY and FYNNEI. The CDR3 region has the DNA TGTGCCAGCAACCCGGGGGGGACTGGCACAGATACGCAGTATTTT. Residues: CASNPGGTGTDTQYF.

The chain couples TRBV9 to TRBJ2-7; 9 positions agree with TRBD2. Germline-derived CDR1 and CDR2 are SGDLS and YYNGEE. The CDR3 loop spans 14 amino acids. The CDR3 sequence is CAQRGEDRTYEQYF. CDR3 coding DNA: TGTGCTCAGCGGGGGGAGGACAGGACCTACGAGCAGTACTTC.

CDR3: CASFRGQGSGPQHF. The CDR3 DNA follows: TGTGCCAGTTTTCGGGGACAGGGCTCGGGGCCCCAGCATTTT. This chain joins TRBV28 and TRBJ1-5, with 9 bases identical to TRBD1. J lost 9 bases, V lost 9 bases, and 12 bases had no gene match. Germline assignment: CDR1 MDHEN and CDR2 SYDVKM. This CDR3 contains 14 residues.

CDR3 in amino acids: CASISVADNEQFF. The CDR3 region has the DNA TGTGCCAGCATCTCCGTAGCGGACAATGAGCAGTTCTTC. The genes are TRBV6-6 and TRBJ2-1, with a weak D call TRBD2 (6 bases). The ends were cut back, 7 bases at V and 5 bases at J, with 12 bases in the middle. Germline assignment: CDR1 MNHNY and CDR2 SVGAGI (reference sequence). CDR3 length equals 13 residues.

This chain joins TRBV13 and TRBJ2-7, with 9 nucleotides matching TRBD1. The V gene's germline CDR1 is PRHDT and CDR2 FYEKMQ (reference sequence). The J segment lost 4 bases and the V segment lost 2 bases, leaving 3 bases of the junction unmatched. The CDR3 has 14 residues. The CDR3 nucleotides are TGTGCCAGCAGCTTATCGGACAGGGGATACGAGCAGTACTTC. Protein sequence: CASSLSDRGYEQYF.

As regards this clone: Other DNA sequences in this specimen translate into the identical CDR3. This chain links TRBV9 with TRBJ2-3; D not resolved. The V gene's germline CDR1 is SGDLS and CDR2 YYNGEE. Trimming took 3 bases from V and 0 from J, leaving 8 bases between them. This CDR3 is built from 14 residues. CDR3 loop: CASSGGRSTDTQYF. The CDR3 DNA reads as TGTGCCAGCAGCGGTGGGCGTAGCACAGATACGCAGTATTTT.

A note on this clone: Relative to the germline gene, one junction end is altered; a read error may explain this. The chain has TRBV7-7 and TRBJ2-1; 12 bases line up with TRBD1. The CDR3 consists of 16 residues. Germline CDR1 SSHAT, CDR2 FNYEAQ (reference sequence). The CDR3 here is CASSSSPGTGGHEQFF. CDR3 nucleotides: TGTGCTAGCAGCTCGTCTCCCGGGACAGGGGGCCATGAGCAGTTCTTC.

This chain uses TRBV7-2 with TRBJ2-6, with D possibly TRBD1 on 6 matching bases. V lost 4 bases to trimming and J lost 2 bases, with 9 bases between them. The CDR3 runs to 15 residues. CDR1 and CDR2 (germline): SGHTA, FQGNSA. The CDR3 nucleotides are TGTGCCAGCAGCTCGCAGGGGACTGGGGCCAACGTCCTGACTTTC. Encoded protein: CASSSQGTGANVLTF.

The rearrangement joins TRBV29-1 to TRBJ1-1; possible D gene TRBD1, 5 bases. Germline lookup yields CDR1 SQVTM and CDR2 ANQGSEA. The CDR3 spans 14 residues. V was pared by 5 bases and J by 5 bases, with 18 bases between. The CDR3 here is CSVSRGEWRTEAFF. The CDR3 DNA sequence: TGCAGCGTTTCCCGAGGGGAGTGGAGAACTGAAGCTTTCTTT. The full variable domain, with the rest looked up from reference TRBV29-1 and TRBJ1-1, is SAVISQKPSRDICQRGTSLTIQCQVDSQVTMMFWYRQQPGQSLTLIATANQGSEATYESGFVIDKFPISRPNLTFSTLTVSNMSPEDSSIYLCSVSRGEWRTEAFFGQGTRLTVV.

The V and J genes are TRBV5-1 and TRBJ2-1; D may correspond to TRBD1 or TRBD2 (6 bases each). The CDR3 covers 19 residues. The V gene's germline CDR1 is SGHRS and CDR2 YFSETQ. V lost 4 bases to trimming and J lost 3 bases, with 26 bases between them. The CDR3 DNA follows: TGCGCCAGCAGCCCTCGAGGAGGGGGGACTTTCTCGGGCTACAATGAGCAGTTCTTC. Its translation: CASSPRGGGTFSGYNEQFF.

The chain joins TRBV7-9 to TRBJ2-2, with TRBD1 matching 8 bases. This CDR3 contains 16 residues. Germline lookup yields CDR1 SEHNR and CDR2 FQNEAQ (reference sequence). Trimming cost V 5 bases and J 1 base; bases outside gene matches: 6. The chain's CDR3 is CASSADRGRNTGELFF. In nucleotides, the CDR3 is TGTGCCAGCAGCGCCGACAGGGGTAGGAACACCGGGGAGCTGTTTTTT.

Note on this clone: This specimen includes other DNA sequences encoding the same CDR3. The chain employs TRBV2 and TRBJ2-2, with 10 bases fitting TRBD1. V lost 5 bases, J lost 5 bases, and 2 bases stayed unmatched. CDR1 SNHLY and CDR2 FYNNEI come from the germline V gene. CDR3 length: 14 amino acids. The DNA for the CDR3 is TGTGCCAGCAGTTGGGACAGGGGTACCGGGGAGCTGTTTTTT. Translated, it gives CASSWDRGTGELFF.

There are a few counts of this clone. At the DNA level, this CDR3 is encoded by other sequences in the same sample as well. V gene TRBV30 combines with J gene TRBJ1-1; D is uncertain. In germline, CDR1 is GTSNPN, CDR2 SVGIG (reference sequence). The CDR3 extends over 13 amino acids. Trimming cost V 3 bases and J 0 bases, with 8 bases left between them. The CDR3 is CAWRATLNTEAFF. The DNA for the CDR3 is TGTGCCTGGAGGGCGACACTGAACACTGAAGCTTTCTTT.

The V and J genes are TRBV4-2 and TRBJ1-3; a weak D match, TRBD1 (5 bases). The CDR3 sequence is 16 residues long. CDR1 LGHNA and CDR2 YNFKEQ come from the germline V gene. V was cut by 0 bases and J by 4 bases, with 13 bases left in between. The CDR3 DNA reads TGTGCCAGCAGCCAAGAAGTCCAGGGATGGGGAAACACCATATATTTT. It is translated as CASSQEVQGWGNTIYF.

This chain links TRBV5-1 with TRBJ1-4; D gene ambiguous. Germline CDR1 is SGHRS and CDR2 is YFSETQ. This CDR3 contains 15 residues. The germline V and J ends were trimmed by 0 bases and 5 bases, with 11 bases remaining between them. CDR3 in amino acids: CASSLGSRSNEKLFF. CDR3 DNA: TGCGCCAGCAGCTTGGGGAGCAGGTCCAATGAAAAACTGTTTTTT. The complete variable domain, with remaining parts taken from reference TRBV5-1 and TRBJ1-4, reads KAGVTQTPRYLIKTRGQQVTLSCSPISGHRSVSWYQQTPGQGLQFLFEYFSETQRNKGNFPGRFSGRQFSNSRSEMNVSTLELGDSALYLCASSLGSRSNEKLFFGSGTQLSVL.

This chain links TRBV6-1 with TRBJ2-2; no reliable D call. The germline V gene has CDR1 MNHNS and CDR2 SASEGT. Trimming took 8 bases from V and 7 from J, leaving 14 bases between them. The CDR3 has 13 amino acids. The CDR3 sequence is CASCREHGGELFF. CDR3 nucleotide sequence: TGTGCCAGCTGCCGTGAGCACGGCGGGGAGCTGTTTTTT.

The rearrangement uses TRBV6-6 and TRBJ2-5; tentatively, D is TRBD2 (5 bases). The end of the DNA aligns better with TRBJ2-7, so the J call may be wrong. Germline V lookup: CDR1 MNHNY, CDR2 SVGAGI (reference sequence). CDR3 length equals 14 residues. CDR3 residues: CASSFQDSSYEQYF. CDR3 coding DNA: TGTGCCAGCAGTTTTCAGGACTCCTCCTACGAGCAGTACTTC.

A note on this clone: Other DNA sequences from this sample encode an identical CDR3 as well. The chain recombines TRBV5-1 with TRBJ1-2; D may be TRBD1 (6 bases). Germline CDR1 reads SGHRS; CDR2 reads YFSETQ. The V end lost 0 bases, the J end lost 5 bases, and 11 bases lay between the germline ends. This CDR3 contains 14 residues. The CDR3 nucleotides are TGCGCCAGCAGCTTGGGAGGGGGGCCTTATGGCTACACCTTC. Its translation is CASSLGGGPYGYTF.